This TCR beta chain was retrieved from a study of T cell responses to AZD1222 COVID-19 vaccine (dated by TCRdb to 2020 to 2023). The study in broad terms: AZD1222 recipients whose second dose came at about 4 weeks and those whose second dose came at about 12 weeks were combined into one group, since spike-specific TCR depth and breadth did not differ between the two schedules. A total of around 240 trial participants underwent TCR sequencing, of whom 200 to 220 had received two doses of AZD1222 and some 26 had received two doses of the MenACWY control vaccine. Trial participants were enrolled into age subgroups of 18-55, 56-69 and 70-plus years, which contained 148, 28 and 57 TCR-sequenced participants, respectively. Results and caveats for the whole study, not just this receptor: Nearly half of unique spike-specific TCRs reportedly recognized epitopes outside regions mutated in the B.1.351 and B.1.1.7 variants. Spike-specific TCR breadth and depth rose significantly after two AZD1222 doses compared with day 0 and with MenACWY recipients. The whole spike protein was spanned by vaccine-associated CD4 TCRs, and dominant responses were seen in regions 160-218 and 743-854. In the small 56-69-year group, the increase in depth fell short of significance, most likely because of low power. Most participants were white British and females outnumbered males, and the authors suggested that clonal diversity may have been underestimated. Conclusions about previously exposed vaccinees were limited because only six or seven AZD1222 recipients were SARS-CoV-2 seropositive at baseline. Because no samples from the day 14 peak response were available, repertoires could be characterized only after the peak T cell response.

Per the publication, the time point label means: baseline before first vaccination. Samples from vaccinated people were obtained from the UK trials COV001 and COV002, which included a single-blind randomized controlled phase 2/3 trial of AZD1222 (ChAdOx1 nCoV-19) in healthy adults. For TCRbeta chain sequencing, PBMC samples from trial participants were taken at day 0 and at day 28 after the second dose. A word on this clone: Its antigen is unknown. It has no much larger one-base neighbor in the sample; base qualities were not kept.

The CDR3 regions of human TCRbeta chains were subjected to immunosequencing. Concerning the study's data processing: TCRs in the repertoires were compared against a reference library of SARS-CoV-2-specific TCRs that had been generated with the MIRA antigen-specificity platform. Breadth meant the fraction of unique TCRs that were SARS-CoV-2-associated, whereas depth meant the fraction of total T cells that were SARS-CoV-2-associated. Using the MIRA data, each spike-specific TCR was assigned both to the spike region to which the TCR was reactive and to a CD4 or CD8 class. Log10-transformed breadth and depth values were compared by one-way ANOVA with Sidak's multiple comparisons tests. The source is immuneACCESS, and TCRdb retained only in-frame sequences with V and J called. Part of the clones is not carried over; for the studies checked, unresolved V genes explain less than half of this, and the remainder is unexplained. D and trimming come from the DNA, and the V and J calls and clone size come from that table. Here the sample has around 100,000 clones; 91% occur a single time. The ten largest clones add up to about 50% of the sample.

This specimen consisted of peripheral blood, obtained on day 0 of AZD1222 vaccination. This sequence originates from an adult in good health.

The nucleotide sequence is given as TGTGCCAGCAGCGAATCTAACGAGCAGTACTTC. It is translated as CASSESNEQYF. The chain couples TRBV7-8 to TRBJ2-7; the D gene identity is not certain. V gives up 5 bases and J gives up 5 bases, and the segment between their germline ends measures 7 bases. The CDR1 and CDR2 encoded by the germline V gene are SGHVS and FQNEAQ. The CDR3 goes from the cysteine to the phenylalanine over 11 residues. The DNA shown is the 33-base CDR3, in frame from base 1.